The 2 T cell receptor beta chains below were found in one sample sequenced in a study of CD8+ T cells in alopecia areata. RNA was isolated and reverse transcribed to cDNA, the sequencing template. Assay: immunoSEQ multiplex PCR; the TCRdb copy retains only in-frame clones and omits some. Among roughly 150,000 clones listed, 62% were seen once. The specimen was CD8+ T cells sorted from blood. The receptors were sampled from a human donor in good health.

The table lists this clone with a few counts. The chain combines TRBV2 with TRBJ1-2; D is possibly TRBD1 (5 bases). The CDR3 sequence is 10 residues long. V was shortened by 10 bases and J by 9 bases, with 12 bases between the two germline ends. In germline, CDR1 is SNHLY, CDR2 FYNNEI. CDR3 DNA: TGTGCCATCCGGGACGGTAGCTACACCTTC. Translation gives CAIRDGSYTF.

The chain joins TRBV29-1 to TRBJ1-2; D uncertain. CDR3 length: 10 residues. Germline V gene sequence: CDR1 SQVTM, CDR2 ANQGSEA. The ends were cut back, 2 bases at V and 6 bases at J, with 4 bases in the middle. CDR3 protein: CSVERDGYTF. The DNA of the CDR3 is TGCAGCGTTGAACGGGATGGCTACACCTTC.